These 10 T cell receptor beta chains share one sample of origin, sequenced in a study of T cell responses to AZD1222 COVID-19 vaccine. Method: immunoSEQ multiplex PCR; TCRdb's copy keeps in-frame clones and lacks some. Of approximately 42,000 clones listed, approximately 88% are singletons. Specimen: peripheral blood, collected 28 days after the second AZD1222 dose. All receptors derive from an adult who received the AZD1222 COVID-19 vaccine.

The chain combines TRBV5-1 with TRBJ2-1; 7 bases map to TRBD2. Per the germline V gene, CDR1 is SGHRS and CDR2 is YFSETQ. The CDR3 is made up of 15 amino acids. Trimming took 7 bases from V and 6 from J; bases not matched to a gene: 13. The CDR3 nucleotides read TGCGCCAGCGGACGGCAAGCGGGAATGTTCAATGAGCAGTTCTTC. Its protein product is CASGRQAGMFNEQFF.

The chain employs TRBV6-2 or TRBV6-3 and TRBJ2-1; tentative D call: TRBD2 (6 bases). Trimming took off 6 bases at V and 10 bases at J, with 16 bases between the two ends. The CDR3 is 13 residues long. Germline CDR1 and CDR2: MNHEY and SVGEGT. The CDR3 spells CASSLGLRGEQFF. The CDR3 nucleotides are TGTGCCAGCAGCTTGGGACTCCGGGGGGAGCAGTTCTTC.

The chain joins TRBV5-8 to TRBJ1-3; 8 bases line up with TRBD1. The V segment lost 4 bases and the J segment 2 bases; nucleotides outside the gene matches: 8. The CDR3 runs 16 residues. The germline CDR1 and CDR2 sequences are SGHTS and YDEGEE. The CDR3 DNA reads TGTGCCAGCAGCCCCTTCGGACAGGGAGCTGGAAACACCATATATTTT. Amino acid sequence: CASSPFGQGAGNTIYF. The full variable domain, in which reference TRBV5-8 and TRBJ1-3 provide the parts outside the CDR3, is EAGVTQSPTHLIKTRGQQATLRCSPISGHTSVYWYQQALGLGLQFLLWYDEGEERNRGNFPPRFSGRQFPNYSSELNVNALELEDSALYLCASSPFGQGAGNTIYFGEGSWLTVV.

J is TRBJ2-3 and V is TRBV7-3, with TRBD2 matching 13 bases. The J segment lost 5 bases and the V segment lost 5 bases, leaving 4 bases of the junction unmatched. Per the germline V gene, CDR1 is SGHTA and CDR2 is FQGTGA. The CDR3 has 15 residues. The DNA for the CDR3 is TGTGCCAGCAGCAGGGGACTAGCGGGGAGAGATACGCAGTATTTT. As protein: CASSRGLAGRDTQYF.

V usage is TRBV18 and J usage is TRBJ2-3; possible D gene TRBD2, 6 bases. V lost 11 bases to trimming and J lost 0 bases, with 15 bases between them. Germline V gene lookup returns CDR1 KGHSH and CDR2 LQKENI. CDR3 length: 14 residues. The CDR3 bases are TGTGCCGTGTCGGAGGGGATGAGCACAGATACGCAGTATTTT. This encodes CAVSEGMSTDTQYF. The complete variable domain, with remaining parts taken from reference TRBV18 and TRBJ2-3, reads NAGVMQNPRHLVRRRGQEARLRCSPMKGHSHVYWYRQLPEEGLKFMVYLQKENIIDESGMPKERFSAEFPKEGPSILRIQQVVRGDSAAYFCAVSEGMSTDTQYFGPGTRLTVL.

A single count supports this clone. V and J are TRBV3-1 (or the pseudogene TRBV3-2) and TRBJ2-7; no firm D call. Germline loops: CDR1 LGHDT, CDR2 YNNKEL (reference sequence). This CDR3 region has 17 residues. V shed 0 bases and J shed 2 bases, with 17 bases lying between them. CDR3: CASSQDVGRSNPYEQYF. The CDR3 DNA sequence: TGTGCCAGCAGCCAAGATGTCGGCAGAAGCAACCCCTACGAGCAGTACTTC.

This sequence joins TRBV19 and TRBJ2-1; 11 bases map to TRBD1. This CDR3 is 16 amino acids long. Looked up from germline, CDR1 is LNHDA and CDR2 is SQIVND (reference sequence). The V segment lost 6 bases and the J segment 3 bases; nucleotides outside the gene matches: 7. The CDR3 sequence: CASRTGTGGVYNEQFF. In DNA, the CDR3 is TGTGCCAGTAGGACAGGGACAGGGGGGGTCTACAATGAGCAGTTCTTC. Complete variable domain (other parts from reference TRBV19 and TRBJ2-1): DGGITQSPKYLFRKEGQNVTLSCEQNLNHDAMYWYRQDPGQGLRLIYYSQIVNDFQKGDIAEGYSVSREKKESFPLTVTSAQKNPTAFYLCASRTGTGGVYNEQFFGPGTRLTVL.

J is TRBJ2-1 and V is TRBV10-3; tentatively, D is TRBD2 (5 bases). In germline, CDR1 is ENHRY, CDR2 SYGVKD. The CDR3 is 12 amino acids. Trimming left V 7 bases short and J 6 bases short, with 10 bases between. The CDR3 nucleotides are TGTGCCATCAAAGGAGGCGGCAATGAGCAGTTCTTC. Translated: CAIKGGGNEQFF.

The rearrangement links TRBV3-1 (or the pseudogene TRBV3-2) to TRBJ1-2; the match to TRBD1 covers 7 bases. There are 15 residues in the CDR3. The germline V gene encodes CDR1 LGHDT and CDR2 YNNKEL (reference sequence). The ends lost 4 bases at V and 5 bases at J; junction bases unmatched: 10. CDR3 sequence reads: CASSPRDSSRYGYTF. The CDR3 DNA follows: TGTGCCAGCAGCCCTCGGGACAGCTCGAGGTATGGCTACACCTTC.

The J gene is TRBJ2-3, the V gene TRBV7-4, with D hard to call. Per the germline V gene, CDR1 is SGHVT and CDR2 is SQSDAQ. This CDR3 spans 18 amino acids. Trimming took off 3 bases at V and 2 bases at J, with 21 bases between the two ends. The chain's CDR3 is CASSLCVSHGPFTDTQYF. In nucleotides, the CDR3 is TGTGCCAGCAGCTTGTGCGTTTCGCACGGACCTTTCACAGATACGCAGTATTTT.